This TCR beta chain was captured in a study of T cell responses to AZD1222 COVID-19 vaccine. Study in general: Second doses were pooled across both intervals (about 4 or about 12 weeks).

The CDR3 length is 15 residues. V dropped 1 base and J dropped 3 bases, with 12 bases sitting between them. Germline V lookup: CDR1 SGHVS, CDR2 FQNEAQ. Comment on this clone: Its specificity is not known.

Some clones are missing from TCRdb's copy, which holds only in-frame ones; the method was immunoSEQ multiplex PCR. The data contain about 160,000 clones, about nine tenths of them singletons. Study conclusions and caveats: Repertoires were obtained only post-peak T cell response. In a largely white British group with more females than males, clonal diversity was possibly underestimated.

This clonotype originated in an adult in good health. The sample was peripheral blood, taken on day 0 of AZD1222 vaccination. The rearrangement joins TRBV7-8 to TRBJ1-2; no clear D gene. In DNA form, the CDR3 reads TGTGCCAGCAGCTTAGTCGGCAGTCGTGACTATGGCTACACCTTC. Translated: CASSLVGSRDYGYTF.